This T cell receptor beta chain comes out of a study of glioma-infiltrating T cells after dendritic cell vaccination. The repertoire was sequenced with immunoSEQ multiplex PCR; TCRdb's copy has only in-frame clones and lacks some. The sample carries around 90,000 clones, 70% to 90% recorded once. Time point of the sample: after dendritic cell vaccination, including at tumor progression/relapse. CDR3 length equals 15 residues. V was trimmed by 0 bases and J by 4 bases, leaving 13 bases between them. The germline V gene encodes CDR1 SGHKS and CDR2 YYEKEE (reference sequence). The clonotype was recovered from a human donor with glioblastoma. The J gene is TRBJ1-2, the V gene TRBV5-5, with D maybe TRBD1 (6 bases). The material was blood, obtained after dendritic cell vaccination. CDR3 sequence reads: CASSLGQDPTYGYTF. The DNA of the CDR3 is TGTGCCAGCAGCTTGGGACAGGATCCTACCTATGGCTACACCTTC.